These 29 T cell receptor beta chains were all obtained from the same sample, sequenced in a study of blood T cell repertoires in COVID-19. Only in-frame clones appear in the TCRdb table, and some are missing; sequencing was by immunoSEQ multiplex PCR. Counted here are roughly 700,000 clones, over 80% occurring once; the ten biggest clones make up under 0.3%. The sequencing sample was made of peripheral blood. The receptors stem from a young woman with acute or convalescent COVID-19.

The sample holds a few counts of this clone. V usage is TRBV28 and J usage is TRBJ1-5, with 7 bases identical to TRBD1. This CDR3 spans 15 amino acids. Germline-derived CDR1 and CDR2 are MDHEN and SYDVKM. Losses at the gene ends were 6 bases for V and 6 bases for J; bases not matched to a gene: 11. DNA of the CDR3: TGTGCCAGCAGAGCGGACCTGACAGGGATTCAGCCCCAGCATTTT. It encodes CASRADLTGIQPQHF.

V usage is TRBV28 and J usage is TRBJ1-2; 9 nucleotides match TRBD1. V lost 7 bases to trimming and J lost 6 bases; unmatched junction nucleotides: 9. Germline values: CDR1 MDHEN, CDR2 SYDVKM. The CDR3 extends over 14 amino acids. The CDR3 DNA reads TGTGCCAGCACGGCTCCGGGACAGGGCGATGGCTACACCTTC. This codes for CASTAPGQGDGYTF.

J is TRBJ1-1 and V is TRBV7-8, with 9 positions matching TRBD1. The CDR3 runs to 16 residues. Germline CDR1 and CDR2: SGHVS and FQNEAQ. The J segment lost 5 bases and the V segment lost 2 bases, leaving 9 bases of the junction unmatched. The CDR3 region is CASSLFGQGLGTEAFF. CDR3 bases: TGTGCCAGCAGCTTATTCGGACAGGGGTTAGGAACTGAAGCTTTCTTT.

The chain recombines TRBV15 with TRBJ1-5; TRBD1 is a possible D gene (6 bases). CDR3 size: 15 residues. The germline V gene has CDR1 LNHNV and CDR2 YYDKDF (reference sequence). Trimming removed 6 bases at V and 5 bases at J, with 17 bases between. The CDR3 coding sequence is TGTGCCACCAGTGCGGGTACAGGGTTGGATCAGCCCCAGCATTTT. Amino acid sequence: CATSAGTGLDQPQHF. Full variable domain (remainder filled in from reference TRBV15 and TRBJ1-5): DAMVIQNPRYQVTQFGKPVTLSCSQTLNHNVMYWYQQKSSQAPKLLFHYYDKDFNNEADTPDNFQSRRPNTSFCFLDIRSPGLGDTAMYLCATSAGTGLDQPQHFGDGTRLSIL.

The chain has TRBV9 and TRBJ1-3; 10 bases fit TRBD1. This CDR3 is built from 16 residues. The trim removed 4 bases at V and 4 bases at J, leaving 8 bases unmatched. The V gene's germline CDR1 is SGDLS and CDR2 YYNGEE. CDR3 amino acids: CASSTGQGVRGNTIYF. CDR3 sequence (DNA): TGTGCCAGCAGCACAGGACAGGGGGTTAGGGGAAACACCATATATTTT. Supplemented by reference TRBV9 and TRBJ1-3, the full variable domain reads DSGVTQTPKHLITATGQRVTLRCSPRSGDLSVYWYQQSLDQGLQFLIQYYNGEERAKGNILERFSAQQFPDLHSELNLSSLELGDSALYFCASSTGQGVRGNTIYFGEGSWLTVV.

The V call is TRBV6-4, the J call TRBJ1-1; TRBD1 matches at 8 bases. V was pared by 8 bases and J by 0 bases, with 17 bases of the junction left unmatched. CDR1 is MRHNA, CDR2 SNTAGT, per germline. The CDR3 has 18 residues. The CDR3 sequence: CASHLGPRGQGVNTEAFF. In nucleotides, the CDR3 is TGTGCCAGCCACCTGGGGCCCAGGGGGCAAGGAGTGAACACTGAAGCTTTCTTT.

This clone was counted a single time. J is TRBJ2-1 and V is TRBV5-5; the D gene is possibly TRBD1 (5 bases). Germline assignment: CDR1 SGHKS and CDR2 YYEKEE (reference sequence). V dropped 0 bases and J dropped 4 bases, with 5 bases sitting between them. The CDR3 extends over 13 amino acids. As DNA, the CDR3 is TGTGCCAGCAGCTTGGGACAGTACAATGAGCAGTTCTTC. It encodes CASSLGQYNEQFF.

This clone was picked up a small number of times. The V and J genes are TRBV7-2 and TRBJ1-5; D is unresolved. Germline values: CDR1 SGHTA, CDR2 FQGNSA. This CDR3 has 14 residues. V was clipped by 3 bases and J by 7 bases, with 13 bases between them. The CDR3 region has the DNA TGTGCCAGCAGCTTTCGGGGAGTAGGGCAGCCCCAGCATTTT. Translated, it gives CASSFRGVGQPQHF.

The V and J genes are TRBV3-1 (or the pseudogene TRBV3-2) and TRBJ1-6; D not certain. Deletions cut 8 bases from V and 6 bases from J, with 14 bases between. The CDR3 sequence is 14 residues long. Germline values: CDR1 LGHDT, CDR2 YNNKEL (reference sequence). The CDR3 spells CASGLSQANSPLHF. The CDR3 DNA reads TGTGCCAGCGGACTGAGTCAGGCTAATTCACCCCTCCACTTT.

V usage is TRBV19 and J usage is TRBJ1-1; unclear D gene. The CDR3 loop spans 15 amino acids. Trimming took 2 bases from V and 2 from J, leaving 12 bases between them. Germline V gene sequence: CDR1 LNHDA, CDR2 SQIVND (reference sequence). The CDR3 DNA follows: TGTGCCAGTAGTATATGGGGAGGGTTAAACACTGAAGCTTTCTTT. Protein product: CASSIWGGLNTEAFF.

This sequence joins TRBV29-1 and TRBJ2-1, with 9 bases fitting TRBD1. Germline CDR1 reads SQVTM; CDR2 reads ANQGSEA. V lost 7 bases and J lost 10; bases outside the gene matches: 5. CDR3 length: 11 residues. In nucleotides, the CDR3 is TGCAGCGGGGGACAGGGTGGGGAGCAGTTCTTC. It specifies CSGGQGGEQFF.

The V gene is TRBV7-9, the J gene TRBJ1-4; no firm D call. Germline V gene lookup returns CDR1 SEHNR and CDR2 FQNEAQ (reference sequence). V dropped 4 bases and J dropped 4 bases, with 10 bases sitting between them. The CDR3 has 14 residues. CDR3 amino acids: CASSWRSHNEKLFF. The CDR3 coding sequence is TGTGCCAGCAGCTGGAGGAGCCATAATGAAAAACTGTTTTTT. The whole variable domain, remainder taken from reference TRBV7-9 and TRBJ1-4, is DTGVSQNPRHKITKRGQNVTFRCDPISEHNRLYWYRQTLGQGPEFLTYFQNEAQLEKSRLLSDRFSAERPKGSFSTLEIQRTEQGDSAMYLCASSWRSHNEKLFFGSGTQLSVL.

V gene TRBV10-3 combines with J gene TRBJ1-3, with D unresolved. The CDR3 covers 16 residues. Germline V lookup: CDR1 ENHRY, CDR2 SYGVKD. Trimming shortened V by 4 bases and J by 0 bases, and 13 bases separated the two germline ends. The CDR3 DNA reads TGTGCCATCAGTGCCGCTACAGCGGACTCTGGAAACACCATATATTTT. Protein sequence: CAISAATADSGNTIYF.

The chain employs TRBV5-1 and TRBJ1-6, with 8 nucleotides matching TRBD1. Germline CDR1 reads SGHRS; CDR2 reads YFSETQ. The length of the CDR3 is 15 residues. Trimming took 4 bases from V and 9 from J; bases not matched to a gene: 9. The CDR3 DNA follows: TGCGCCAGCAGCCTGAGGACAGGGCGCGGTTCACCCCTCCACTTT. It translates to CASSLRTGRGSPLHF.

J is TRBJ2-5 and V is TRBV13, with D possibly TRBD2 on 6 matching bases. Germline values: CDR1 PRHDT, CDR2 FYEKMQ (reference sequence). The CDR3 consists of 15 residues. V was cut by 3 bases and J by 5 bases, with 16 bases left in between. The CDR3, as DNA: TGTGCCAGCAGCTTTACCGGGGGACCCGGTGAGACCCAGTACTTC. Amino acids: CASSFTGGPGETQYF.

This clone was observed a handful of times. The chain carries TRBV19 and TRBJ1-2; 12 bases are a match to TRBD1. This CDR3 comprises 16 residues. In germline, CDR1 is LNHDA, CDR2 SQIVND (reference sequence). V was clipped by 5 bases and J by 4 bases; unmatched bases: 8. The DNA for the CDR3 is TGTGCCAGTAGTCATCCGGGACAGGGGGCTAGCTATGGCTACACCTTC. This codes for CASSHPGQGASYGYTF.

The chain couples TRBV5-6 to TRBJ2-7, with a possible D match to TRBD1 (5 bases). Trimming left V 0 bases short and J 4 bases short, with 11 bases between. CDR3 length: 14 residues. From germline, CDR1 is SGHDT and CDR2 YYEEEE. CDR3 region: CASSLGGDTYEQYF. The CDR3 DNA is TGTGCCAGCAGCTTGGGGGGCGATACTTACGAGCAGTACTTC.

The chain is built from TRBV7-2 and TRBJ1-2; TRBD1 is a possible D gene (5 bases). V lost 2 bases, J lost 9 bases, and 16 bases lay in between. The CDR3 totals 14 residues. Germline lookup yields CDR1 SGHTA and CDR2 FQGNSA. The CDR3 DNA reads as TGTGCCAGCAGCTTAAGTGTCAGGGCGGGAAGCTACACCTTC. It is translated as CASSLSVRAGSYTF.

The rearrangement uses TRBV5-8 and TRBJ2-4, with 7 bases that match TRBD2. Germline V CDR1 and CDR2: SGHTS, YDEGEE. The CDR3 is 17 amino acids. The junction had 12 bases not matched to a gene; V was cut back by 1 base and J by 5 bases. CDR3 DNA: TGTGCCAGCAGCTTGAATTGGGGGGGTCCCCGAGAAAACATTCAGTACTTC. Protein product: CASSLNWGGPRENIQYF.

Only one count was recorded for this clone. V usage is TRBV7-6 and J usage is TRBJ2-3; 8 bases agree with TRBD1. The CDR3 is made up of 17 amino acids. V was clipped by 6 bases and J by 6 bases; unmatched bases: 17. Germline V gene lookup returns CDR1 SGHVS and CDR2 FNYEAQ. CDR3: CASSVTQGAVHADTQYF. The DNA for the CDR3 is TGTGCCAGCAGTGTAACGCAGGGGGCGGTACATGCGGATACGCAGTATTTT.

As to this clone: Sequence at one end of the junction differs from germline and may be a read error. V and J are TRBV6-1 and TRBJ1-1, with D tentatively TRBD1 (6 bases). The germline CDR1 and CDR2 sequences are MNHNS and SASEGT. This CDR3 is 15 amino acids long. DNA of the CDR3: TGTGCCAGCAGGGAAGAGGGAGGGGGGAACACTGAAGCTTTCTTT. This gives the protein CASREEGGGNTEAFF.

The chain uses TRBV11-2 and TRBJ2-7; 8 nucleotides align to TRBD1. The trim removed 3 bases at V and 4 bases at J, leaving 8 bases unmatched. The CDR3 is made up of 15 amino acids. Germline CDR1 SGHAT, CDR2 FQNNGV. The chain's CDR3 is CASSFGTGNPYEQYF. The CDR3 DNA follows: TGTGCCAGCAGCTTCGGGACAGGTAATCCATACGAGCAGTACTTC.

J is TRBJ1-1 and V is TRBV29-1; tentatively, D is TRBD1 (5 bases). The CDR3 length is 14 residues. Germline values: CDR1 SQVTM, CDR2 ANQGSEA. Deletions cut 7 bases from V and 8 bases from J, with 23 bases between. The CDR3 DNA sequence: TGCAGCGCCTTGGGGGTAGGGAGGGAAAGGGAAGCTTTCTTT. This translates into CSALGVGREREAFF.

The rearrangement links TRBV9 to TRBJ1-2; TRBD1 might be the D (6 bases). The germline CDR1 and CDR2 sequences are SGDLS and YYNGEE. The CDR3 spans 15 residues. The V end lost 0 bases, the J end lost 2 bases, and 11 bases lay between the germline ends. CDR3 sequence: CASSVVPQGNYGYTF. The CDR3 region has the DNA TGTGCCAGCAGCGTAGTCCCCCAGGGGAACTATGGCTACACCTTC.

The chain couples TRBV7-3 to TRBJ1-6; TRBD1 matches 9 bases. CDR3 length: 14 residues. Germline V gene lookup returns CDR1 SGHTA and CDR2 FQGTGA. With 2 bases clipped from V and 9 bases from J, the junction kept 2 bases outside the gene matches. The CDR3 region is CASSLRTGASPLHF. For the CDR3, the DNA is TGTGCCAGCAGCTTACGGACAGGGGCTTCACCCCTCCACTTT.

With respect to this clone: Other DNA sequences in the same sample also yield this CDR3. CDR3 in amino acids: CASSQQGNTEAFF. CDR3 bases: TGTGCCAGCAGCCAACAGGGGAACACTGAAGCTTTCTTT. The chain employs TRBV3-1 (or the pseudogene TRBV3-2) and TRBJ1-1; TRBD1 might be the D (5 bases). This CDR3 contains 13 residues. With 2 bases removed from V and 1 base from J, the gap between germline ends came to 5 bases. Germline V gene lookup returns CDR1 LGHDT and CDR2 YNNKEL (reference sequence).

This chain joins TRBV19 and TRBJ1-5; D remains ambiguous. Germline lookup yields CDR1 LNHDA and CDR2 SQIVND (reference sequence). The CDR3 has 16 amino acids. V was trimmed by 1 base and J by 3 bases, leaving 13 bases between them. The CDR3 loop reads CASSIGPHITNQPQHF. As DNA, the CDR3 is TGTGCCAGTAGTATAGGCCCCCACATAACCAATCAGCCCCAGCATTTT.

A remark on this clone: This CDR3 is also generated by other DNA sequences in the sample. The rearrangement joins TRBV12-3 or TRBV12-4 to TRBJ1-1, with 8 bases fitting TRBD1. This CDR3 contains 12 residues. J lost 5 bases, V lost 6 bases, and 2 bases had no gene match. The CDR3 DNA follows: TGTGCCAGCAGCACAGGGGGAACTGAAGCTTTCTTT. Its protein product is CASSTGGTEAFF.

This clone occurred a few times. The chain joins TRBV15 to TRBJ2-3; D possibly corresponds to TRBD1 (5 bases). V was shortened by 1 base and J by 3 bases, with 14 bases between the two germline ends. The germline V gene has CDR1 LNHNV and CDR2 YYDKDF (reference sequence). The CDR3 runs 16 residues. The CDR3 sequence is CATSRVQGVGTDTQYF. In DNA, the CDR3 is TGTGCCACCAGCAGAGTGCAGGGCGTGGGGACAGATACGCAGTATTTT.